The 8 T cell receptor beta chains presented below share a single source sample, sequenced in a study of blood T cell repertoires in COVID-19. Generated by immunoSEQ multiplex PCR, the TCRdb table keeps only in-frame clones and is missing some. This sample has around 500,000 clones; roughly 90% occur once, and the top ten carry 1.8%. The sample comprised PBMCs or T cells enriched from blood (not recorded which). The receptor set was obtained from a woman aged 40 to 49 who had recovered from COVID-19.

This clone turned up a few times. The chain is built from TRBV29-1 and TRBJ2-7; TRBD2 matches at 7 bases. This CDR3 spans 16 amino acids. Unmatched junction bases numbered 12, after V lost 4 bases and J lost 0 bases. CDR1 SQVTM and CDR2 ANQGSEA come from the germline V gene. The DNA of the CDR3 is TGCAGCGTTGGCGGGGGAGAAGGGGTCCCCTCCTACGAGCAGTACTTC. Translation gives CSVGGGEGVPSYEQYF.

The CDR3: CASSQVPSGNTIYF. For the CDR3, the DNA is TGCGCCAGCAGCCAAGTCCCGTCTGGAAACACCATATATTTT. The chain links TRBV4-1 to TRBJ1-3; D gene uncertain. V dropped 1 base and J dropped 1 base, with 5 bases sitting between them. The CDR3 covers 14 residues. Germline V CDR1 and CDR2: MGHRA, YSYEKL.

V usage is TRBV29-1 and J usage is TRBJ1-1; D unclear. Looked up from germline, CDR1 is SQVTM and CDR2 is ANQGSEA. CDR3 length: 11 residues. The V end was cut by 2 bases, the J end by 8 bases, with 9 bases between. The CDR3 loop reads CSVENVGEAFF. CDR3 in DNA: TGCAGCGTTGAAAATGTCGGGGAAGCTTTCTTT. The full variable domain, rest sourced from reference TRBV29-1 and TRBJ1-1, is SAVISQKPSRDICQRGTSLTIQCQVDSQVTMMFWYRQQPGQSLTLIATANQGSEATYESGFVIDKFPISRPNLTFSTLTVSNMSPEDSSIYLCSVENVGEAFFGQGTRLTVV.

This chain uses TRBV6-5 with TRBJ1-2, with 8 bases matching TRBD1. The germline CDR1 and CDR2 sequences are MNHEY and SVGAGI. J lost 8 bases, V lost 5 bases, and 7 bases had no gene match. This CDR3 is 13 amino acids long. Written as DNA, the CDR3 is TGTGCCAGCAGTCGACAGGGGCCTGGGGGCTACACCTTC. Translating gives CASSRQGPGGYTF.

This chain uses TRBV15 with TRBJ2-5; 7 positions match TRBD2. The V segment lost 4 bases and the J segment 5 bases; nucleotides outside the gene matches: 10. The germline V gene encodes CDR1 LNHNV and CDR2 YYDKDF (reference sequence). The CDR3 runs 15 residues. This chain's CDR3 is CATSKEAGFPETQYF. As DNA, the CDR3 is TGTGCCACCAGCAAAGAAGCGGGGTTCCCGGAGACCCAGTACTTC. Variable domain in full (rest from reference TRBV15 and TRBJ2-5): DAMVIQNPRYQVTQFGKPVTLSCSQTLNHNVMYWYQQKSSQAPKLLFHYYDKDFNNEADTPDNFQSRRPNTSFCFLDIRSPGLGDTAMYLCATSKEAGFPETQYFGPGTRLLVL.

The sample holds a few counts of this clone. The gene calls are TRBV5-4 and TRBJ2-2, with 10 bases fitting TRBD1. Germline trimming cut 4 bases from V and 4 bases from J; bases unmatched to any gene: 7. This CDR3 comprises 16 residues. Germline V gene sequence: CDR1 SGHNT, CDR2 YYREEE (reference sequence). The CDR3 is CASSGRDRGFTGELFF. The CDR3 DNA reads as TGTGCCAGCAGCGGCCGGGACAGGGGCTTCACCGGGGAGCTGTTTTTT.

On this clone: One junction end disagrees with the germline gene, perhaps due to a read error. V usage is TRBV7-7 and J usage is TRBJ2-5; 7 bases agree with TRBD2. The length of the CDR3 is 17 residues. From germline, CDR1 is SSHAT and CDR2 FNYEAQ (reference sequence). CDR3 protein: CASSLGGGAYQGETQYF. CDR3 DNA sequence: TGTGCTAGCAGCTTAGGCGGGGGAGCGTACCAAGGGGAGACCCAGTACTTC.

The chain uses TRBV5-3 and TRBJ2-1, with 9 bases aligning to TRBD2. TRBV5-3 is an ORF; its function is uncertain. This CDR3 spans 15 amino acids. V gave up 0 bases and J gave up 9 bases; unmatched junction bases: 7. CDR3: CARSLEAGGPGEQFF. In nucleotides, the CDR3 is TGTGCCAGAAGCTTGGAGGCGGGAGGGCCGGGTGAGCAGTTCTTC.